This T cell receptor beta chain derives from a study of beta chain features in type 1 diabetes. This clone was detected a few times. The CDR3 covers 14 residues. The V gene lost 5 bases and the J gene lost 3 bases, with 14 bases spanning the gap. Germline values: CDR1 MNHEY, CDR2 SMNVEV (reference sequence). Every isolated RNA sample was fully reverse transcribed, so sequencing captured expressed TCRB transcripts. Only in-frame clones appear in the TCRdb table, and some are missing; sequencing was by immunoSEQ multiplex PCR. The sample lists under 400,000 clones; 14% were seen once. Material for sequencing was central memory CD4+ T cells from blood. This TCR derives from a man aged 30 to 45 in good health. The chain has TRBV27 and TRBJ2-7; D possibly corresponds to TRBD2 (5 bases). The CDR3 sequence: CASSPRAVGYEQYF. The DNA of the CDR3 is TGTGCCAGCAGTCCGAGGGCTGTGGGCTACGAGCAGTACTTC.